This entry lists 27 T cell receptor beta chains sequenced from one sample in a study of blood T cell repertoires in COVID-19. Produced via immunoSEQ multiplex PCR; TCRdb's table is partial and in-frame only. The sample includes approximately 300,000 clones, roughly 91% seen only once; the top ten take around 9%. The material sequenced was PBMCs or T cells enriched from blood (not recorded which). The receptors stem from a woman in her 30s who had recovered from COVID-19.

CDR3: CASSPPLAVTNGTQYF. DNA of the CDR3: TGTGCCAGCTCACCACCGCTAGCGGTTACGAATGGTACGCAGTATTTT. V is TRBV18 and J is TRBJ2-3, with 7 bases lining up with TRBD2. CDR1 is KGHSH, CDR2 LQKENI, per germline. This CDR3 comprises 16 residues. With 0 bases clipped from V and 8 bases from J, the junction kept 11 bases outside the gene matches.

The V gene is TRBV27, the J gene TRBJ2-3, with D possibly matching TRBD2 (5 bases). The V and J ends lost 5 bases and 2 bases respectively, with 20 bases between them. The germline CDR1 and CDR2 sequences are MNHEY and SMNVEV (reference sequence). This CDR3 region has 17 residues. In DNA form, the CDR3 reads TGTGCCAGCAGTCCCACCTGGGGAGCGGTACTCACAGATACGCAGTATTTT. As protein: CASSPTWGAVLTDTQYF.

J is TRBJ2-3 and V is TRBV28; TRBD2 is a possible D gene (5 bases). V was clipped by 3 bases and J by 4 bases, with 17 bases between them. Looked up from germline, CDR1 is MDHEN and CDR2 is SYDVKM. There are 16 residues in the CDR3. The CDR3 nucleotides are TGTGCCAGCAGTTTGGGGTCCAGAGGGCACCCAGATACGCAGTATTTT. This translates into CASSLGSRGHPDTQYF.

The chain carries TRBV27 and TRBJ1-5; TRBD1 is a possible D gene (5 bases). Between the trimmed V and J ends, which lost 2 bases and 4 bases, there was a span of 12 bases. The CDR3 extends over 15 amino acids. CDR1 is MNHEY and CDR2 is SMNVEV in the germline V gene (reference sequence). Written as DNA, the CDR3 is TGTGCCAGCAGTTTACAGGGCCTCTCAAATCAGCCCCAGCATTTT. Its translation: CASSLQGLSNQPQHF.

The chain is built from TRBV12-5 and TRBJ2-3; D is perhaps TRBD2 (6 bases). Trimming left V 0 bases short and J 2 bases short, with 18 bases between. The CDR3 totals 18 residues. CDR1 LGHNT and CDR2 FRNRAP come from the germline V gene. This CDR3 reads CASGLVLSTGDFTDTQYF. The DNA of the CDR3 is TGTGCTAGTGGTTTGGTACTCTCGACCGGGGACTTCACAGATACGCAGTATTTT.

The CDR3 region has the DNA TGTGCCAGCAGCTCTCAGGGTCCGTGGGAAAAACTGTTTTTT. This translates into CASSSQGPWEKLFF. V gene TRBV27 combines with J gene TRBJ1-4, with a tentative D call TRBD1 (5 bases). Germline assignment: CDR1 MNHEY and CDR2 SMNVEV (reference sequence). The CDR3 consists of 14 residues. Trimming cost V 6 bases and J 8 bases, with 16 bases left between them.

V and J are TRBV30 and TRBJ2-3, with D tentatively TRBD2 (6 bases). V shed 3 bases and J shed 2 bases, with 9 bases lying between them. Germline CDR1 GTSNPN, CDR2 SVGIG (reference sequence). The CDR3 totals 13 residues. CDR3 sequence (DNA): TGTGCCTGGAGCACGGGGGACACAGATACGCAGTATTTT. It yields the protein CAWSTGDTDTQYF.

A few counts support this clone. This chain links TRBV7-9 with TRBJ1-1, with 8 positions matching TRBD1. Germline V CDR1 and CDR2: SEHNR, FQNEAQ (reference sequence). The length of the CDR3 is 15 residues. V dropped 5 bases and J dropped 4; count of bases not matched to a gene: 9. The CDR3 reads CASSPWTGRGTEAFF. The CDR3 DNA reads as TGTGCCAGCAGCCCTTGGACAGGGAGAGGCACTGAAGCTTTCTTT. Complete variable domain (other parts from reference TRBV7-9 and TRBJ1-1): DTGVSQNPRHKITKRGQNVTFRCDPISEHNRLYWYRQTLGQGPEFLTYFQNEAQLEKSRLLSDRFSAERPKGSFSTLEIQRTEQGDSAMYLCASSPWTGRGTEAFFGQGTRLTVV.

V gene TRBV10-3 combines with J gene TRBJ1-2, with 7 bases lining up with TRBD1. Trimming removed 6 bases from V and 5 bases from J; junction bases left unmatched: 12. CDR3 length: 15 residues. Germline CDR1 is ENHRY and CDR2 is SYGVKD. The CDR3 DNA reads TGTGCCATCAGCAACGCTCTGGACAGGCCTTATGGCTACACCTTC. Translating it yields CAISNALDRPYGYTF.

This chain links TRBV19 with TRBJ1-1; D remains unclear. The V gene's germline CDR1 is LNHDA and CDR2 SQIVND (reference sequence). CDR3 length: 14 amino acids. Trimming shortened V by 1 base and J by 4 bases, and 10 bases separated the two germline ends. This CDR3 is CASSIGPLSTEAFF. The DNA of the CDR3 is TGTGCCAGTAGTATAGGTCCCCTCAGCACTGAAGCTTTCTTT.

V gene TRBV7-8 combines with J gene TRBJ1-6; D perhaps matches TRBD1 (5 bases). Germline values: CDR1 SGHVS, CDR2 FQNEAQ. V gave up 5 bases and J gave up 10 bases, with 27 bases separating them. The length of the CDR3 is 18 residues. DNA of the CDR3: TGTGCCAGCAGCGCTCTAGGGGACTGGGGTTATGTCCTATCACCCCTCCACTTT. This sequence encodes CASSALGDWGYVLSPLHF.

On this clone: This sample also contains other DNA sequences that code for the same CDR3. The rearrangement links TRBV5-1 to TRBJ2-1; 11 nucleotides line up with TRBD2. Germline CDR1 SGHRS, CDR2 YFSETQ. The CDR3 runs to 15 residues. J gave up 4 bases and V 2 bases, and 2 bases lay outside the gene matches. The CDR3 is CASSLGLAGYNEQFF. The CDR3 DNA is TGCGCCAGCAGCTTAGGACTAGCGGGTTACAATGAGCAGTTCTTC.

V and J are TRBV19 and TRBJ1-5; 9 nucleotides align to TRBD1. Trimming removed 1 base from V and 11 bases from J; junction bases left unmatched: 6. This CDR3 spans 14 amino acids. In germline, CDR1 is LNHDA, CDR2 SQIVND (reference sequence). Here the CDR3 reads CASSIGTGGPAQHF. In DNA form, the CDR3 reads TGTGCCAGTAGTATAGGTACAGGGGGCCCGGCCCAGCATTTT.

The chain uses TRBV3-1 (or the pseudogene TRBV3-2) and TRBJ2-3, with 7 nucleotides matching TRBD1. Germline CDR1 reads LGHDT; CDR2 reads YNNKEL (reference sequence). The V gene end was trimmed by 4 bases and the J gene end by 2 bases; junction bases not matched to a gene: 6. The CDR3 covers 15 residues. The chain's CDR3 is CASSRDREVTDTQYF. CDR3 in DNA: TGTGCCAGCAGCCGAGACAGGGAAGTCACAGATACGCAGTATTTT.

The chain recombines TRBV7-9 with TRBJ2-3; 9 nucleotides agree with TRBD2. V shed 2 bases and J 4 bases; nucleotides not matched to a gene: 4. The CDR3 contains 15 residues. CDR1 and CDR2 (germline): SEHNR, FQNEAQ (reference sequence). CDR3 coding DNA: TGTGCCAGCAGCTTAATGGGACTAGCCCCAGATACGCAGTATTTT. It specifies CASSLMGLAPDTQYF.

CDR3 protein: CASSNRGPRQPQHF. CDR3 in DNA: TGTGCCAGCAGTAACAGGGGGCCACGGCAGCCCCAGCATTTT. This sequence joins TRBV6-2 or TRBV6-3 and TRBJ1-5, with 9 bases fitting TRBD1. Germline V lookup: CDR1 MNHEY, CDR2 SVGEGT. CDR3 length: 14 residues. After removal of 5 bases from V and 7 bases from J, the junction contained 6 bases not matched to a gene.

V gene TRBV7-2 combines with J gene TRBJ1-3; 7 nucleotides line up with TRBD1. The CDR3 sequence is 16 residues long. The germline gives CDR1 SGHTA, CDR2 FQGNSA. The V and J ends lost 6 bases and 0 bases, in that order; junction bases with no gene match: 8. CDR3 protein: CASSLPDRSSGNTIYF. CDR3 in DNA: TGTGCCAGCAGTCTCCCGGACAGGAGCTCTGGAAACACCATATATTTT.

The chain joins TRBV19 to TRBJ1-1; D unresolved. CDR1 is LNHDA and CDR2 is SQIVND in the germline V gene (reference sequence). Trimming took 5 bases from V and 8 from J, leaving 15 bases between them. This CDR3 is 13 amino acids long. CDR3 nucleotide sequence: TGTGCCAGTAGTTACCGGGAGGTAGAGGAAGCTTTCTTT. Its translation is CASSYREVEEAFF. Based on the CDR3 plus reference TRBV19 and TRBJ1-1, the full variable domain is DGGITQSPKYLFRKEGQNVTLSCEQNLNHDAMYWYRQDPGQGLRLIYYSQIVNDFQKGDIAEGYSVSREKKESFPLTVTSAQKNPTAFYLCASSYREVEEAFFGQGTRLTVV.

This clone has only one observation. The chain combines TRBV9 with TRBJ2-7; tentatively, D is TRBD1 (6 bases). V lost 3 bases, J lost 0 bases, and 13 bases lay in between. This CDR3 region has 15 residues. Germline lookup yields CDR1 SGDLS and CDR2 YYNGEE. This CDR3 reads CASSAAGELSYEQYF. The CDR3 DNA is TGTGCCAGCAGCGCGGCAGGGGAGCTCTCCTACGAGCAGTACTTC.

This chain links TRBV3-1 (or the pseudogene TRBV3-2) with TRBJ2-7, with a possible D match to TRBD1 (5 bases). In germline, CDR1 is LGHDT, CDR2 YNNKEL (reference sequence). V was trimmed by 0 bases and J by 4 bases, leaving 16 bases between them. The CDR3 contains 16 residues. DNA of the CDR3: TGTGCCAGCAGCCAAGATTTTTATAGGGGTGTTTACGAGCAGTACTTC. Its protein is CASSQDFYRGVYEQYF.

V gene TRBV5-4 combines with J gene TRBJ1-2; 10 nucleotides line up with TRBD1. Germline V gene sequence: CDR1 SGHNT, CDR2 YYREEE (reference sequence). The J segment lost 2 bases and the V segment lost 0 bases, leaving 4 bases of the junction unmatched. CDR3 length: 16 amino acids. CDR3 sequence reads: CASSLVGGQGNYGYTF. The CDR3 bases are TGTGCCAGCAGCTTGGTGGGGGGACAGGGGAACTATGGCTACACCTTC. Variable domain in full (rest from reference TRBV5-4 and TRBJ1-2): ETGVTQSPTHLIKTRGQQVTLRCSSQSGHNTVSWYQQALGQGPQFIFQYYREEENGRGNFPPRFSGLQFPNYSSELNVNALELDDSALYLCASSLVGGQGNYGYTFGSGTRLTVV.

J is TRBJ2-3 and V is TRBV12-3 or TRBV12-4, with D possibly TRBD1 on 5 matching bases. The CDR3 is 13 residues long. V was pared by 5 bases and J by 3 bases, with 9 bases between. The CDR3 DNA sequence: TGTGCCAGCAGTCTCAGGGATACAGATACGCAGTATTTT. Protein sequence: CASSLRDTDTQYF.

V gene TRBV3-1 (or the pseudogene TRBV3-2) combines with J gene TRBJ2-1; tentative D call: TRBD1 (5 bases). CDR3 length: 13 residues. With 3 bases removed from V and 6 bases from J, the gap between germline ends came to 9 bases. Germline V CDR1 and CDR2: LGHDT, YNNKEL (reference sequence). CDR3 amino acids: CASSHGRGNEQFF. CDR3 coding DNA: TGTGCCAGCAGCCACGGTAGGGGCAATGAGCAGTTCTTC.

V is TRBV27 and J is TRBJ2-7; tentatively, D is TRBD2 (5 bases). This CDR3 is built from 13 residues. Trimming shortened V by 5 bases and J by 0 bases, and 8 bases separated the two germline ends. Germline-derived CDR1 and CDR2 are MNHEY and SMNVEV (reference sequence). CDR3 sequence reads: CASSPEGSYEQYF. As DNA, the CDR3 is TGTGCCAGCAGTCCCGAGGGCTCCTACGAGCAGTACTTC.

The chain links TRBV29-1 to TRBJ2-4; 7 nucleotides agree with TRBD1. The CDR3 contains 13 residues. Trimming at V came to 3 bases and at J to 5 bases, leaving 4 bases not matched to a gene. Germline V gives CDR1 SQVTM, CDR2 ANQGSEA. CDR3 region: CSVDGTEENIQYF. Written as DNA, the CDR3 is TGCAGCGTTGATGGGACAGAGGAAAACATTCAGTACTTC.

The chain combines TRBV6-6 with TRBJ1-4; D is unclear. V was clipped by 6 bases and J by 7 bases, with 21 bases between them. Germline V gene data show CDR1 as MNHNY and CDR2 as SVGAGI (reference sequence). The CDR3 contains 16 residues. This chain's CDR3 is CASSLLEGSLFEKLFF. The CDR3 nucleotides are TGTGCCAGCAGCCTCCTAGAGGGATCCCTTTTTGAAAAACTGTTTTTT.

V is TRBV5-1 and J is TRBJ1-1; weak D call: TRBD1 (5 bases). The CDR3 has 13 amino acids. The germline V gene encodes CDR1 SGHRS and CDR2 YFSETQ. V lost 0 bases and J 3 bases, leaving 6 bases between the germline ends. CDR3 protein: CASSLDRYTEAFF. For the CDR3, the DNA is TGCGCCAGCAGCTTGGACAGGTACACTGAAGCTTTCTTT.